Listed below are T cell receptor beta chains from one sample, sequenced in a study of blood T cell repertoires in COVID-19. The table came from immunoSEQ multiplex PCR; TCRdb's copy has only in-frame clones and leaves some out. Altogether 140,000 to 150,000 clones are present, around 81% being singletons, with the ten largest covering about 3.2%. Sequences were obtained from peripheral blood. Source of these receptors: a woman aged 40 to 55 with active or convalescent COVID-19. Both conserved end residues are trimmed from each CDR3. Fields, in order: D gene, J gene, V gene, CDR3 protein. D genes are given only for firm matches.

NA TRBJ2-5 TRBV7-2 ASSYLKETQY
NA TRBJ2-2 TRBV5-6 ASSLARWQTGELF
NA TRBJ1-1 TRBV10-1 ASSESGIGTSEAF
NA TRBJ2-1 TRBV24-1 ATSDFGGVNNEQF
TRBD1 TRBJ2-2 TRBV11-3 ASSFRIQGGNTGELF
NA TRBJ2-7 TRBV6-1 ASSERGSYEQY
NA TRBJ1-2 TRBV4-2 ASSQGVGTGGPSNYGYT
NA TRBJ1-5 TRBV27 ASSFYQGKDQPQH
NA TRBJ1-2 TRBV28 ASSLEAGLGYT
NA TRBJ2-3 TRBV29-1 SVPIGQQTDTQY
TRBD1 TRBJ2-2 TRBV19 ASSTGQGNTGELF
NA TRBJ2-3 TRBV19 ASRSRGGTDTQY
TRBD1 TRBJ1-2 TRBV28 ASSIDRVSYGYT
NA TRBJ1-1 TRBV21-1 ARSGDRVCTEAF
NA TRBJ1-2 TRBV6-5 ASSYSISGVGGYT
NA TRBJ1-2 TRBV5-1 ASSLAGTGMREGRYGYT
TRBD1 TRBJ1-2 TRBV7-9 ASSLGQGWGYT
TRBD1 TRBJ1-2 TRBV28 ASSRPRDRLKYGYT
TRBD1 TRBJ2-5 TRBV5-1 ASSWGSGQGARETQY
TRBD1 TRBJ2-2 TRBV6-2/TRBV6-3 ASSWRNRGFHGDTGELF
TRBD1 TRBJ2-7 TRBV5-1 ASSWGQGSYEQY
TRBD2 TRBJ2-5 TRBV30 AWSALAGGQETQY
TRBD1 TRBJ1-6 TRBV19 ASQGAGSYNSPLH
NA TRBJ2-7 TRBV19 ASRRERSYEQY
TRBD1 TRBJ2-5 TRBV3-1/TRBV3-2 ASSQDGQGATQY
NA TRBJ1-5 TRBV30 AWSKWSGQPQH
TRBD2 TRBJ2-5 TRBV11-2 ASSFRGGSQETQY
NA TRBJ2-5 TRBV12-3/TRBV12-4 ASSLSPWQTQY
TRBD1 TRBJ1-2 TRBV10-3 AISDDLDRMGRGYT
TRBD1 TRBJ1-5 TRBV19 ASSGQGSLNQPQH
NA TRBJ1-2 TRBV28 ASSLSHLDRNYGYT
TRBD1 TRBJ2-3 TRBV28 ASSLHGQAADTQY
NA TRBJ1-2 TRBV15 ATSRGGTFKDYGYT
TRBD1 TRBJ1-3 TRBV7-2 ASSSQGSGNTIY
TRBD2 TRBJ2-4 TRBV5-4 ASSLPSGGGAKNIQY
TRBD1 TRBJ1-1 TRBV27 ASAQGANTEAF
NA TRBJ1-6 TRBV30 AWSVRPQGNEI
TRBD1 TRBJ2-4 TRBV7-9 ASSPREGARAKNIQY
NA TRBJ1-2 TRBV6-1 ASSEQPSGGYGYT
TRBD1 TRBJ1-1 TRBV19 ASRRDRAAGGTEAF
TRBD2 TRBJ2-2 TRBV30 AWSVHGYRREAGELF